A single sample is the source of the 26 T cell receptor beta chains below, sequenced in a study of blood T cells in healthy people across ages. Alongside a J-beta primer mix, a sample-barcoded 5' primer served in a second PCR lasting roughly 6 to 11 cycles. TCRdb processed the 5' RACE reads anew with MiXCR; each CDR3 protein has one entry. This sample has just under 550,000 distinct CDR3 sequences, with about 24% found just once. This sample was shared with a second study, whose subject was T cells of mothers and their children.

The sample taken for sequencing was blood. Every receptor here comes from a boy aged 5-17 years in good health.

The chain couples TRBV7-2 to TRBJ2-7; tentatively, D is TRBD1 or TRBD2 (5 bases each). The CDR3 is 15 amino acids. V was trimmed by 1 base and J by 3 bases, leaving 13 bases between them. Germline CDR1 SGHTA, CDR2 FQGNSA. CDR3 region: CASSLGGTQSYEQYF. The DNA of the CDR3 is TGTGCCAGCAGCTTAGGAGGGACGCAAAGCTACGAGCAGTACTTC.

This clonotype was observed a few times. The chain recombines TRBV5-1 with TRBJ2-1, with 9 bases fitting TRBD1. V trimming: 1 base; J trimming: 0 bases; junction bases outside the gene matches: 5. Germline CDR1 is SGHRS and CDR2 is YFSETQ. The CDR3 is 17 amino acids. CDR3 DNA: TGCGCCAGCAGCTTGACGGGACAGGGTCTCTCCTACAATGAGCAGTTCTTC. This encodes CASSLTGQGLSYNEQFF.

V is TRBV7-2 and J is TRBJ2-1; possibly TRBD1 for D (5 bases). The end of the DNA aligns better with TRBJ2-7, so the J call may be wrong. The CDR3 sequence is 12 residues long. The germline gives CDR1 SGHTA, CDR2 FQGNSA. The CDR3 reads CASSPGIREQYF. The CDR3 coding sequence is TGTGCCAGCAGTCCAGGGATCCGGGAGCAGTACTTC.

In the case of this clonotype: In this CDR3 the conserved last residue, phenylalanine or tryptophan, is missing, so a read error is likely. The DNA is left out, because the CDR3 cannot be placed on it with certainty; the CDR3 is given as TCRdb lists it. The V and J genes are TRBV2 and TRBJ2-6. The CDR3 length equals 13 residues, ends included. Per the germline V gene, CDR1 is SNHLY and CDR2 is FYNNEI. The CDR3 here is CASSDSLNNVLTL.

This clonotype was seen only a few times. This chain joins TRBV6-4 and TRBJ2-5, with 9 bases aligning to TRBD1. The CDR3 runs 15 residues. Germline V gene lookup returns CDR1 MRHNA and CDR2 SNTAGT. Germline trimming cut 4 bases from V and 5 bases from J; bases unmatched to any gene: 8. CDR3 DNA sequence: TGTGCCAGCAGTGCGCAGGGACAGGGAGGGGAGACCCAGTACTTC. Translated: CASSAQGQGGETQYF.

This clonotype was found a few times. At one end the junction does not follow the germline gene, possibly because of a read error. The rearrangement links TRBV12-3 or TRBV12-4 to TRBJ1-5; unclear D gene. The CDR3 has 13 residues. CDR3 coding DNA: TGTGCCAGCAGCCGGTTGGGCAATCCGCCCCAGCATTTT. Encoded protein: CASSRLGNPPQHF.

This clonotype was counted between two and nine times. The chain uses TRBV4-1 and TRBJ1-2, with D possibly being TRBD1 (5 bases). The germline gives CDR1 MGHRA, CDR2 YSYEKL. The CDR3 runs to 17 residues. V was clipped by 2 bases and J by 0 bases, with 16 bases between them. The CDR3 DNA reads as TGCGCCAGCAGCCAAAAGCAAGGGGCAGTAGCTAACTATGGCTACACCTTC. Amino acid sequence: CASSQKQGAVANYGYTF.

This clonotype was observed a handful of times. V usage is TRBV6-6 and J usage is TRBJ1-1, with D uncertain. V was pared by 6 bases and J by 7 bases, with 12 bases between. There are 12 residues in the CDR3. Germline CDR1 is MNHNY and CDR2 is SVGAGI (reference sequence). This CDR3 is CASSTLGSEAFF. The DNA of the CDR3 is TGTGCCAGCAGCACCCTTGGGAGTGAAGCTTTCTTT.

This chain links TRBV27 with TRBJ2-3; a possible D gene is TRBD1 (5 bases). The CDR3 has 15 residues. Trimming took off 3 bases at V and 3 bases at J, with 13 bases between the two ends. Germline CDR1 reads MNHEY; CDR2 reads SMNVEV (reference sequence). The CDR3, as DNA: TGTGCCAGCAGTTTGGGGCGGCGGTCTACAGATACGCAGTATTTT. Encoded protein: CASSLGRRSTDTQYF.

This CDR3 is CASSLGGQGIADTQYF. DNA for the CDR3: TGTGCCAGCAGTTTAGGAGGACAGGGGATAGCAGATACGCAGTATTTT. This chain joins TRBV27 and TRBJ2-3; 9 nucleotides line up with TRBD1. Germline V CDR1 and CDR2: MNHEY, SMNVEV (reference sequence). This CDR3 contains 16 residues. V trimming: 2 bases; J trimming: 4 bases; junction bases outside the gene matches: 7.

This sequence joins TRBV12-3 or TRBV12-4 and TRBJ2-6, with D maybe TRBD1 (5 bases). Trimming removed 6 bases from V and 2 bases from J, with 20 bases in between. The CDR3 contains 18 residues. CDR3 nucleotide sequence: TGTGCCAGCAGCACAACCCAGGGCTTCGGGCCTGGGGCCAACGTCCTGACTTTC. Protein sequence: CASSTTQGFGPGANVLTF.

CDR3 nucleotides: TGTGCCAGCAGTCCAGGTGGCAGTGTCTCTCCGAATCAGCCCCAGCATTTT. Its translation is CASSPGGSVSPNQPQHF. The genes are TRBV12-3 or TRBV12-4 and TRBJ1-5; D ambiguous. The ends were cut back, 5 bases at V and 4 bases at J, with 21 bases in the middle. This CDR3 spans 17 amino acids.

V usage is TRBV3-1 and J usage is TRBJ1-1; possible D gene TRBD1, 5 bases. CDR3 length: 14 amino acids. The V end lost 2 bases, the J end lost 6 bases, and 13 bases lay between the germline ends. Germline CDR1 reads LGHDT; CDR2 reads YNNKEL (reference sequence). CDR3 residues: CASSQIGQIAEAFF. DNA for the CDR3: TGTGCCAGCAGCCAAATCGGACAAATCGCTGAAGCTTTCTTT.

This clonotype appeared a few times. This rearrangement joins TRBV7-9 to TRBJ2-1, with 10 nucleotides matching TRBD2. This CDR3 is built from 15 residues. V lost 3 bases, J lost 5 bases, and 4 bases stayed unmatched. In germline, CDR1 is SEHNR, CDR2 FQNEAQ (reference sequence). CDR3 amino acids: CASSFRTSGHNEQFF. The CDR3 bases are TGTGCCAGCAGCTTTCGGACTAGCGGACACAATGAGCAGTTCTTC.

This chain links TRBV7-2 with TRBJ2-1; TRBD1 aligns across 8 bases. The CDR3 is 14 residues long. The trim removed 3 bases at V and 10 bases at J, leaving 8 bases unmatched. Germline CDR1 reads SGHTA; CDR2 reads FQGNSA. The CDR3 DNA follows: TGTGCCAGCAGCTTGGGGCAGGGGGCATGGGAGCAGTTCTTC. It yields the protein CASSLGQGAWEQFF. Filled out from reference TRBV7-2 and TRBJ2-1, the complete variable domain reads GAGVSQSPSNKVTEKGKDVELRCDPISGHTALYWYRQSLGQGLEFLIYFQGNSAPDKSGLPSDRFSAERTGGSVSTLTIQRTQQEDSAVYLCASSLGQGAWEQFFGPGTRLTVL.

With respect to this clonotype: Germline is not matched at one junction end, which may reflect a read error. V and J are TRBV6-5 and TRBJ1-2; D may be TRBD1 (6 bases). The CDR3 has 13 residues. Germline CDR1 and CDR2: MNHEY and SVGAGI. The CDR3 loop reads CTSSYGAGAGYTF. CDR3 bases: TGTACCAGCAGTTACGGCGCAGGGGCTGGCTACACCTTC.

This clonotype was found many times. The J gene is TRBJ1-1, the V gene TRBV4-3, with 9 bases that match TRBD1. The CDR3 runs to 14 residues. J gave up 5 bases and V 1 base, and 2 bases lay outside the gene matches. Germline CDR1 is LGHNA and CDR2 is YSLEER. In nucleotides, the CDR3 is TGCGCCAGCAGCCAAGGGACAGGGGTTACTGAAGCTTTCTTT. This sequence encodes CASSQGTGVTEAFF.

V and J are TRBV18 and TRBJ2-2; D gene ambiguous. Per the germline V gene, CDR1 is KGHSH and CDR2 is LQKENI. Trimming shortened V by 3 bases and J by 1 base, and 12 bases separated the two germline ends. The CDR3 has 16 amino acids. The CDR3 DNA reads TGTGCCAGCTCACCCTCGTTAGCAGAGAACACCGGGGAGCTGTTTTTT. Translating it yields CASSPSLAENTGELFF. The variable domain in full, with the rest retrieved from reference TRBV18 and TRBJ2-2, is NAGVMQNPRHLVRRRGQEARLRCSPMKGHSHVYWYRQLPEEGLKFMVYLQKENIIDESGMPKERFSAEFPKEGPSILRIQQVVRGDSAAYFCASSPSLAENTGELFFGEGSRLTVL.

This clonotype was counted a single time. This chain connects TRBV10-3 to TRBJ2-3; TRBD2 matches at 9 bases. The junction had 13 bases not matched to a gene; V was cut back by 6 bases and J by 6 bases. Looked up from germline, CDR1 is ENHRY and CDR2 is SYGVKD. The CDR3 loop spans 16 amino acids. The CDR3 here is CAISQLAGSAKDTQYF. The CDR3, as DNA: TGTGCCATCAGCCAACTAGCGGGCTCCGCGAAGGATACGCAGTATTTT.

CDR3 loop: CASSSLAGVGETQYF. In nucleotides, the CDR3 is TGTGCCAGCAGTTCTTTAGCGGGAGTGGGGGAGACCCAGTACTTC. The rearrangement joins TRBV28 to TRBJ2-5; 9 bases line up with TRBD2. CDR1 and CDR2 from the germline V gene are MDHEN and SYDVKM. There are 15 residues in the CDR3. V lost 4 bases and J lost 5; bases outside the gene matches: 8.

The CDR3 nucleotides read TGTGCCACCTTCGCACCGGGACAAAAATACGAGCAGTACTTC. It yields the protein CATFAPGQKYEQYF. This chain uses TRBV28 with TRBJ2-7, with D perhaps matching TRBD1 (6 bases). V was pared by 10 bases and J by 4 bases, with 20 bases between. CDR1 is MDHEN and CDR2 is SYDVKM in the germline V gene. The CDR3 sequence is 14 residues long.

J is TRBJ2-1 and V is TRBV18; TRBD1 matches at 7 bases. V was pared by 10 bases and J by 3 bases, with 9 bases of the junction left unmatched. The germline gives CDR1 KGHSH, CDR2 LQKENI. CDR3 length: 14 residues. In nucleotides, the CDR3 is TGTGCCAACTTACCTGGGACAGACTACAATGAGCAGTTCTTC. Translating gives CANLPGTDYNEQFF.

This clonotype was recorded a few times. V gene TRBV20-1 combines with J gene TRBJ1-3; D is undetermined. V was clipped by 7 bases and J by 0 bases, with 13 bases between them. CDR3 length equals 14 residues. CDR1 is DFQATT, CDR2 SNEGSKA, per germline (reference sequence). The CDR3 loop reads CSVAVDGSGNTIYF. Written as DNA, the CDR3 is TGCAGTGTGGCAGTGGACGGCTCTGGAAACACCATATATTTT.

The V call is TRBV24-1, the J call TRBJ1-5, with D uncertain. With 7 bases removed from V and 0 bases from J, the gap between germline ends came to 9 bases. Germline V gene data show CDR1 as KGHDR and CDR2 as SFDVKD. CDR3 length: 14 residues. In nucleotides, the CDR3 is TGTGCCACCAGCAGCCTAGATAGCAATCAGCCCCAGCATTTT. It translates to CATSSLDSNQPQHF.

This chain links TRBV7-9 with TRBJ1-4; D is unresolved. Germline CDR1 is SEHNR and CDR2 is FQNEAQ (reference sequence). V gave up 5 bases and J gave up 5 bases, with 12 bases separating them. This CDR3 contains 14 residues. The CDR3 loop is CASSHSTENEKLFF. The CDR3 bases are TGTGCCAGCAGCCATTCGACTGAAAATGAAAAACTGTTTTTT.

This clonotype was counted only a few times. The chain carries TRBV29-1 and TRBJ1-1, with D perhaps matching TRBD1 (6 bases). Germline V gives CDR1 SQVTM, CDR2 ANQGSEA. V was pared by 7 bases and J by 1 base, with 10 bases between. The CDR3 has 12 amino acids. The CDR3 loop reads CSARTENTEAFF. Written as DNA, the CDR3 is TGCAGCGCTAGGACAGAGAACACTGAAGCTTTCTTT.